The rows below give T cell receptor beta chains drawn from one sample of a study of cytomegalovirus exposure and HLA in healthy donors. Clones were read by immunoSEQ multiplex PCR, and TCRdb kept only the in-frame ones, dropping some. The sample shows a few hundred thousand clones, more than 60% of them seen only once. The sequencing input was PBMCs. The receptors shown here come from a man aged 40-55 years in good health and CMV-seronegative. Each CDR3 is given without its conserved first and last residue.

j_call v_call cdr3_aa
TRBJ1-1 TRBV19 ASITGGRGRTEAF
TRBJ2-1 TRBV7-9 SSSPVGEGYEQF
TRBJ1-4 TRBV2 ASKSGQNNEKLF
TRBJ2-1 TRBV5-6 ASSLVFGVEQF
TRBJ1-4 TRBV4-2 ASSQGTANEKLF
TRBJ2-1 TRBV19 ASSIGGLANNEQF
TRBJ1-4 TRBV5-1 ASSLGGQGSEKLF
TRBJ2-5 TRBV7-3 ASSLGTSGKETQY
TRBJ2-5 TRBV18 ASSEQGSPQETQY
TRBJ2-7 TRBV25-1 ASSGGYEQY
TRBJ1-1 TRBV20-1 SALTPEAF
TRBJ2-1 TRBV6-5 ASSRTGRVGNEQF